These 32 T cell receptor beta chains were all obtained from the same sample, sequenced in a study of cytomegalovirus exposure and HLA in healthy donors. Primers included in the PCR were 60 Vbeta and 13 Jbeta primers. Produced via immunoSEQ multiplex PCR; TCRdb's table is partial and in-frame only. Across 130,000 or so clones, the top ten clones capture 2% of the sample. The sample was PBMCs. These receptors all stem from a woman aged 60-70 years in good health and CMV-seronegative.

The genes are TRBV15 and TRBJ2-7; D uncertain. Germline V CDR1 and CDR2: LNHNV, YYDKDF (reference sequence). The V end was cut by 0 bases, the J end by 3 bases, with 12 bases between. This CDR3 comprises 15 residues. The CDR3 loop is CATSRDRSRVYEQYF. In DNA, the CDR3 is TGTGCCACCAGCAGAGATAGGAGCCGGGTCTACGAGCAGTACTTC.

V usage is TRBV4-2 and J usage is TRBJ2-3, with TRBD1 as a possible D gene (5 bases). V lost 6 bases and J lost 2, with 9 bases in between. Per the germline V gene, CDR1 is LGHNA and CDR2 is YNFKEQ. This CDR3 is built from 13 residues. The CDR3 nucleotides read TGTGCCAGCAGTGGGGCCTCCACAGATACGCAGTATTTT. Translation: CASSGASTDTQYF.

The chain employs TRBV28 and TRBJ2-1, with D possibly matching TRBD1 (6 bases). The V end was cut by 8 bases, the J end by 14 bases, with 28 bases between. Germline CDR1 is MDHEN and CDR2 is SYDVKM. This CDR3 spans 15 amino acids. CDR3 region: CASSDRKTGGLGEFF. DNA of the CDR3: TGTGCCAGCTCTGACCGGAAGACAGGTGGACTTGGAGAGTTCTTC. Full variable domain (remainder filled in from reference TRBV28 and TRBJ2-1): DVKVTQSSRYLVKRTGEKVFLECVQDMDHENMFWYRQDPGLGLRLIYFSYDVKMKEKGDIPEGYSVSREKKERFSLILESASTNQTSMYLCASSDRKTGGLGEFFGPGTRLTVL.

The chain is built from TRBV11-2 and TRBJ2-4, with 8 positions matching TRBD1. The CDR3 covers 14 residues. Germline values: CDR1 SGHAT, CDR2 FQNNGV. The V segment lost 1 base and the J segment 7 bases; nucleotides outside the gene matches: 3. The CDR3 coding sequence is TGTGCCAGCAGCTTAGGACAGGGGAGGAACATTCAGTACTTC. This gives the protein CASSLGQGRNIQYF.

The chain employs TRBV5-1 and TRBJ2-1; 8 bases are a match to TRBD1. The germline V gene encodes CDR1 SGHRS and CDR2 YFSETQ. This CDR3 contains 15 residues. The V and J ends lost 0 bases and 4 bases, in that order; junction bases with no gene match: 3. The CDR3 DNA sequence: TGCGCCAGCAGCTTGGCGGGACAGGAGTACAATGAGCAGTTCTTC. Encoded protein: CASSLAGQEYNEQFF.

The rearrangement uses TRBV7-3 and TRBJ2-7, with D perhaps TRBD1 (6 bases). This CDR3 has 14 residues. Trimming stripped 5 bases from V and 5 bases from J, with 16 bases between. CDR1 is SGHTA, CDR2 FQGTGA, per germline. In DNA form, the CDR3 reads TGTGCCAGCAGCGTACAGGGCTGGGCTGACGAGCAGTACTTC. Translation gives CASSVQGWADEQYF.

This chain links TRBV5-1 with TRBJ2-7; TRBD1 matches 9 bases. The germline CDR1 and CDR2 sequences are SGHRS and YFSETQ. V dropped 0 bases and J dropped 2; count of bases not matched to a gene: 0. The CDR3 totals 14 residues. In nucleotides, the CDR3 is TGCGCCAGCAGCTTGGGACAGGGGGCCTACGAGCAGTACTTC. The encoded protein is CASSLGQGAYEQYF.

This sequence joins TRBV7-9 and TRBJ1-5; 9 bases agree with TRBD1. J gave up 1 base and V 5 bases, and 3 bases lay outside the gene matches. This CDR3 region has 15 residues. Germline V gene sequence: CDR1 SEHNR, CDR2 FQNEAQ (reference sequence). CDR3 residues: CASSHDRGSNQPQHF. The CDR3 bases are TGTGCCAGCAGCCACGACAGGGGGAGCAATCAGCCCCAGCATTTT.

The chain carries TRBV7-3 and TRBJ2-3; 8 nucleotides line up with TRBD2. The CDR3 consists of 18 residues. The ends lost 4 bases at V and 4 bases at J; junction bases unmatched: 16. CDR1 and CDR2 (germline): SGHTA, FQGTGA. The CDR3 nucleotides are TGTGCCAGCAGCTCTCTAAGTCCGGGACTAGATCATGCAGATACGCAGTATTTT. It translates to CASSSLSPGLDHADTQYF.

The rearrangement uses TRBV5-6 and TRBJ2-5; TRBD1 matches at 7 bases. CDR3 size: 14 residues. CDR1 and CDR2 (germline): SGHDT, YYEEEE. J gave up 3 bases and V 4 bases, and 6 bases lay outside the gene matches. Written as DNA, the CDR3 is TGTGCCAGCAGCCACCGGGACAGAGAAGAGACCCAGTACTTC. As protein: CASSHRDREETQYF.

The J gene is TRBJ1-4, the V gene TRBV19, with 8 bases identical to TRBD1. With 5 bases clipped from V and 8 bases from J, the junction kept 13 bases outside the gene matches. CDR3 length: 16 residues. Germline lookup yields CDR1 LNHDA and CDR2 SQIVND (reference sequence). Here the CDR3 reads CASSVSQGAGGEKLFF. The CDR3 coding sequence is TGTGCCAGTAGTGTCAGTCAGGGGGCTGGAGGAGAAAAACTGTTTTTT.

The CDR3 DNA follows: TGTGCCAGCAGCTTGCCCCTAACCGGGGAGCTGTTTTTT. As protein: CASSLPLTGELFF. This chain uses TRBV7-9 with TRBJ2-2; D gene unclear. Germline CDR1 is SEHNR and CDR2 is FQNEAQ (reference sequence). The V end was cut by 3 bases, the J end by 5 bases, with 7 bases between. The CDR3 totals 13 residues.

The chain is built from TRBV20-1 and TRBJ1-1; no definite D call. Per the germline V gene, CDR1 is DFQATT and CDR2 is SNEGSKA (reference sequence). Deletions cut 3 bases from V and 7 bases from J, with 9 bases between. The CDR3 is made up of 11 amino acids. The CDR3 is CSARAGFEAFF. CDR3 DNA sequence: TGCAGTGCTAGGGCCGGGTTTGAAGCTTTCTTT.

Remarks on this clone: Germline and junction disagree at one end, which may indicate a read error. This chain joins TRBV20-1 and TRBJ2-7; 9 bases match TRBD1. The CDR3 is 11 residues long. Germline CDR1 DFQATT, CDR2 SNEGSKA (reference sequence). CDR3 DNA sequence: TGCAGTGCGCTGCTGGGACAGGGAGCTCATTGG. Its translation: CSALLGQGAHW.

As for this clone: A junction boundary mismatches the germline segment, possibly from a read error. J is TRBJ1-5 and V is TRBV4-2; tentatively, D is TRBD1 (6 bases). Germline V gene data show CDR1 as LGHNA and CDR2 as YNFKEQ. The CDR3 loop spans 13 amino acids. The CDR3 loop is CAGSHLTGQPQHF. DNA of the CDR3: TGTGCCGGCAGCCACCTGACAGGCCAGCCCCAGCATTTT.

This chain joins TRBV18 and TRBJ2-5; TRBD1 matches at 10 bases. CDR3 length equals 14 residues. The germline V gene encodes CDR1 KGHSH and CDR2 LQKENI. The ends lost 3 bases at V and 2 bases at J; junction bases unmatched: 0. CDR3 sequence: CASSPGQGQETQYF. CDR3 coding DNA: TGTGCCAGCTCACCGGGACAGGGGCAAGAGACCCAGTACTTC.

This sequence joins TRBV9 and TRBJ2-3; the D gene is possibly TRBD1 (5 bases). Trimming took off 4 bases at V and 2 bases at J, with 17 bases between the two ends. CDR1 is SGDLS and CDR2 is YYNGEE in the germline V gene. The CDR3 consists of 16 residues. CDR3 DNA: TGTGCCAGCAGCCTAGGGCAGGGCAGTACCACAGATACGCAGTATTTT. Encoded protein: CASSLGQGSTTDTQYF.

CDR3 protein: CASSLTFRGGASEDTQYF. The CDR3 DNA sequence: TGTGCCAGCAGCTTAACGTTCCGCGGGGGGGCCTCGGAAGATACGCAGTATTTT. The genes are TRBV7-3 and TRBJ2-3, with TRBD2 matching over 9 bases. CDR1 is SGHTA and CDR2 is FQGTGA in the germline V gene. The CDR3 is 18 residues long. After removal of 0 bases from V and 5 bases from J, the junction contained 12 bases not matched to a gene.

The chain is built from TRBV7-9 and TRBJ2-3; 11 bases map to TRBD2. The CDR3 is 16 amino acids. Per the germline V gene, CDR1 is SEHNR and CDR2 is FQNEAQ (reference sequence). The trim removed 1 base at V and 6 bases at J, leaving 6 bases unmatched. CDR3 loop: CASSLGIAGGPDTQYF. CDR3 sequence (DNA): TGTGCCAGCAGCTTAGGAATAGCGGGAGGGCCGGATACGCAGTATTTT.

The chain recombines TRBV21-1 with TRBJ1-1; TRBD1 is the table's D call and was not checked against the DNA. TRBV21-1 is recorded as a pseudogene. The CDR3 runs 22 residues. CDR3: CASSKGFHLGGQSGQGFPEAFF. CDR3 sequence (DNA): TGTGCCAGCAGCAAAGGATTCCATTTGGGTGGGCAATCAGGACAGGGGTTCCCTGAAGCTTTCTTT.

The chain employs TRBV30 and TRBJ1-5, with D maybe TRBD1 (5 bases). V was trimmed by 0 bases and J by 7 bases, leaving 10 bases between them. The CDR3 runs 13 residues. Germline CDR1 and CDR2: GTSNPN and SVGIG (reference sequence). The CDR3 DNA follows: TGTGCCTGGAGTGTAACAGGAATACAGCCCCAGCATTTT. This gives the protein CAWSVTGIQPQHF.

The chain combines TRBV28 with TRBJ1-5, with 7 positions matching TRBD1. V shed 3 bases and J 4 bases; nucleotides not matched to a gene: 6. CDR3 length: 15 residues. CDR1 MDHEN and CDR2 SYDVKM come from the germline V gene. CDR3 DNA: TGTGCCAGCAGTTTCTCCCGGGACAGAAATCAGCCCCAGCATTTT. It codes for CASSFSRDRNQPQHF.

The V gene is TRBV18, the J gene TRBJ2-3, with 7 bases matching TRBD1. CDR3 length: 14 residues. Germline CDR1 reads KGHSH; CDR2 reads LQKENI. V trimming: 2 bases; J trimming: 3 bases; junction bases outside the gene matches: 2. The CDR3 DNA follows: TGTGCCAGCTCACCAGGACAGGTAACAGATACGCAGTATTTT. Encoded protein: CASSPGQVTDTQYF.

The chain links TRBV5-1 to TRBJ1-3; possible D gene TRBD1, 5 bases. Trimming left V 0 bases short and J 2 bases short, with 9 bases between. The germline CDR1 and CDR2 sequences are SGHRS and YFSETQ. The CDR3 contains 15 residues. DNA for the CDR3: TGCGCCAGCAGCTTGGAGACAGTTACTGGAAACACCATATATTTT. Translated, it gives CASSLETVTGNTIYF.

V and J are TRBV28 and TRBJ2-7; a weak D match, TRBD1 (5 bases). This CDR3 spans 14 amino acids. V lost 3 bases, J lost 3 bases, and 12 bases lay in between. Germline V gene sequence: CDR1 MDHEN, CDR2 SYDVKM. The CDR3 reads CASSLKQAYYEQYF. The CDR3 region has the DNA TGTGCCAGCAGTTTGAAACAGGCTTACTACGAGCAGTACTTC.

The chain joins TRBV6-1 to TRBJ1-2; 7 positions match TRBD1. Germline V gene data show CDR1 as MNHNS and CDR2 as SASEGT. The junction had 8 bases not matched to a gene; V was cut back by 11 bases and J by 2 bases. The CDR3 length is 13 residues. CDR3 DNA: TGTGCCGGACGACAGGGAAGCAACTATGGCTACACCTTC. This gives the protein CAGRQGSNYGYTF.

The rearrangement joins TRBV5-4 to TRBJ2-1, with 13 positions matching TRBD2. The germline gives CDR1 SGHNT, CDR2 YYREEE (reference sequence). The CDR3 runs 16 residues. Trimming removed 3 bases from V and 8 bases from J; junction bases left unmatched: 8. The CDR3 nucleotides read TGTGCCAGCAGCTCTCAACTAGCGGGAGGGCCCCATGAGCAGTTCTTC. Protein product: CASSSQLAGGPHEQFF. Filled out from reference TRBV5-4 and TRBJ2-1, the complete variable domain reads ETGVTQSPTHLIKTRGQQVTLRCSSQSGHNTVSWYQQALGQGPQFIFQYYREEENGRGNFPPRFSGLQFPNYSSELNVNALELDDSALYLCASSSQLAGGPHEQFFGPGTRLTVL.

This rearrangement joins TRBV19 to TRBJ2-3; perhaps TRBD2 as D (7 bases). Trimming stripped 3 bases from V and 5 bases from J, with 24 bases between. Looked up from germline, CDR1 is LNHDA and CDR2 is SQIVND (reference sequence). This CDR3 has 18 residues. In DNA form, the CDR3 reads TGTGCCAGTAGTATTCCCTCGGGGAAAAGGGGGGGGTTAGATACGCAGTATTTT. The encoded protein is CASSIPSGKRGGLDTQYF.

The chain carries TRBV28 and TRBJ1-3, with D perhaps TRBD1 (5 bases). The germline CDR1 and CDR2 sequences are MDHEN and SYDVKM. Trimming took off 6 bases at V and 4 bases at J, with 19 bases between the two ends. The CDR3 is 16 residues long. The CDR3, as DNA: TGTGCCAGCAGCTTCGACAGAGGTGGAACCGGAAACACCATATATTTT. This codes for CASSFDRGGTGNTIYF.

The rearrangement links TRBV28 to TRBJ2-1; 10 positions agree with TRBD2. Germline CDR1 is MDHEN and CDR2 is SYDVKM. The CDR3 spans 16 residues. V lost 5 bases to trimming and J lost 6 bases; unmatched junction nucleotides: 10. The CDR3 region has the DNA TGTGCCAGCAGTCAACTGGGACTAGCGTCTGGCAATGAGCAGTTCTTC. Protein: CASSQLGLASGNEQFF.

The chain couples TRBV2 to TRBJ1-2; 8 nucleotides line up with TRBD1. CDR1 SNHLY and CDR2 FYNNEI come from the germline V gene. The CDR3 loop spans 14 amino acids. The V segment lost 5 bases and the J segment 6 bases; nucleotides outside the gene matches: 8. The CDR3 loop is CASSRTGTLDGYTF. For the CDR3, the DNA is TGTGCCAGCAGTAGGACAGGGACTCTCGATGGCTACACCTTC.

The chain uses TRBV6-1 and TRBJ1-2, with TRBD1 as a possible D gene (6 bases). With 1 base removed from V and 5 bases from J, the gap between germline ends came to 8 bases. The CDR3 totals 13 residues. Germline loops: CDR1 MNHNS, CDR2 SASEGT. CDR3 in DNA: TGTGCCAGCAGTGAAGTCAGGGGATATGGCTACACCTTC. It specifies CASSEVRGYGYTF.